Listed below are T cell receptor beta chains from one sample, sequenced in a study of T cells in Graves' hyperthyroidism and ophthalmopathy. TCRdb redid the calling of the multiplex PCR reads with MiXCR, one entry per CDR3 protein. The sample lists 730,000 or so distinct CDR3 sequences, around 19% occurring once. Sequencing was carried out using blood. These receptors came from a woman between 45 and 65 years old with Graves' hyperthyroidism that later progressed to Graves' ophthalmopathy. CDR3s include the opening cysteine and the closing phenylalanine or tryptophan. The order of the fields is V gene, clone size, D gene, J gene, CDR3 DNA, CDR3 protein. A D gene is named only where the DNA matches it firmly. Expanded clones are given a class, and other clones once, few, many or no size at all.

TRBV12-3/TRBV12-4,many,.,TRBJ2-5,TGTGCCAGCAGTCCACTGGGGATAACGCAAGAGACCCAGTACTTC,CASSPLGITQETQYF
TRBV6-1,many,.,TRBJ1-1,TGTGCCAGCAATAGGGAGGCGAACACTGAAGCTTTCTTT,CASNREANTEAFF
TRBV2,many,TRBD1,TRBJ2-7,TGTGCCAGTATGGGACAGATTTCCTACGAGCAGTACTTC,CASMGQISYEQYF
TRBV7-9,few,.,TRBJ1-2,TGTGCCAGCAGCGGCGGCGGGGGGCTTGGCTACACCTTC,CASSGGGGLGYTF
TRBV5-1,once,.,TRBJ1-6,TGCGCCAGCAGCTTGGGGGGACAAGATTCACCCCTCCACTTT,CASSLGGQDSPLHF
TRBV12-3/TRBV12-4,few,.,TRBJ1-1,TGTGCCAGCAGTCGCAGGGGCAGGGGAGGCACTGAAGCTTTCTTT,CASSRRGRGGTEAFF
TRBV29-1,.,.,TRBJ2-3,TGCAGCGTTGAAGAAGGGGCCGATACGCAGTATTTT,CSVEEGADTQYF
TRBV4-2,.,TRBD1,TRBJ2-5,TGTGCCAGCAGCCTAGTAGCGAGGGGGCCAGAGACCCAGTACTTC,CASSLVARGPETQYF
TRBV2,many,TRBD2,TRBJ2-2,TGTGCCAGCAGTTCTAGCGGGGGACCGAACACCGGGGAGCTGTTTTTT,CASSSSGGPNTGELFF
TRBV6-2/TRBV6-3,few,TRBD2,TRBJ2-1,TGTGCCAGCAGTTATTTAACTAGCGGGGGGGCTGATGAGCAGTTCTTC,CASSYLTSGGADEQFF
TRBV12-3/TRBV12-4,many,.,TRBJ1-4,TGTGCCAGCAGTTTATCCGGATCAACTAATGAAAAACTGTTTTTT,CASSLSGSTNEKLFF
TRBV20-1,.,.,TRBJ2-7,TGCAGTGCTAGACCGAGACTAGTGAACTACGAGCAGTACTTC,CSARPRLVNYEQYF
TRBV5-1,many,TRBD1,TRBJ1-1,TGCGCCAGCAGCTCTAGGACAGGGCGAACTGAAGCTTTCTTT,CASSSRTGRTEAFF
TRBV2,.,TRBD2,TRBJ2-3,TGTGCCAGCAGTGTCCCGCGGGGGGACGAAGATACGCAGTATTTT,CASSVPRGDEDTQYF
TRBV2,many,TRBD2,TRBJ2-3,TGTGCCAGCAGTGCCGGAGTAGCGGGGGGCACAGATACGCAGTATTTT,CASSAGVAGGTDTQYF
TRBV19,.,.,TRBJ1-4,TGTGCCAGTAGTTCGGAATGGCAGAATGAAAAACTGTTTTTT,CASSSEWQNEKLFF
TRBV27,.,.,TRBJ2-7,TGTGCCAGCAAGGAGGGGGGGCTCTCCTACGAGCAGTACTTC,CASKEGGLSYEQYF
TRBV2,many,.,TRBJ2-7,TGTGCCAGCAGAGTCTGGGACAAGTCCTACGAGCAGTACTTC,CASRVWDKSYEQYF
TRBV11-2,few,.,TRBJ1-2,TGTGCCAGCAGCTATACAGGGATCTATGGCTACACCTTC,CASSYTGIYGYTF
TRBV7-9,many,TRBD1,TRBJ2-3,TGTGCCAGCAGCCCGGTCACAGGGGGAACAGATACGCAGTATTTT,CASSPVTGGTDTQYF
TRBV3-1,few,TRBD2,TRBJ2-1,TGTGCCAGCAGCAAGTACGGTACGACTAGCGGGGAGAAGGATGAGCAGTTCTTC,CASSKYGTTSGEKDEQFF
TRBV25-1,once,.,TRBJ2-5,TGTGCCAGCAGAGGGGTGGCTTATCAAGAGACCCAGTACTTC,CASRGVAYQETQYF
TRBV19,.,.,TRBJ1-2,TGTGCCAGTAATGTGTTGGGGGATTTTGGCTACACCTTC,CASNVLGDFGYTF
TRBV5-1,.,.,TRBJ1-1,TGCGCCAGCAGCTTGGAAATACCGAACACTGAAGCTTTCTTT,CASSLEIPNTEAFF
TRBV4-1,.,.,TRBJ1-2,TGCGCCAGCAGCCTCATGGTCCAGGGCGACTATGGCTACACCTTC,CASSLMVQGDYGYTF
TRBV11-2,many,.,TRBJ1-2,TGTGCCAGCAGCGATGGGACAAGTGATGGCTACACCTTC,CASSDGTSDGYTF
TRBV15,.,TRBD1,TRBJ1-6,TGTGCCACCAGCGGGGGACAGGGGTATTCACCCCTCCACTTT,CATSGGQGYSPLHF
TRBV12-3/TRBV12-4,many,.,TRBJ1-2,TGTGCCAGCAGTCGTAAGCCGGGACACATATATGGCTACACCTTC,CASSRKPGHIYGYTF
TRBV6-1,.,.,TRBJ1-2,TGTGCCAGCAGTAGGGAGATATACTATGGCTACACCTTC,CASSREIYYGYTF
TRBV5-1,once,TRBD1,TRBJ2-7,TGCGCCAGCAGCCAAGCAGGGACAGATTCCCGCTACGAGCAGTACTTC,CASSQAGTDSRYEQYF
TRBV19,few,TRBD1,TRBJ2-1,TGTGCCAGTAGTATGGGACAGGGGGGCTACAATGAGCAGTTCTTC,CASSMGQGGYNEQFF
TRBV19,few,.,TRBJ2-7,TGTGCCAGTAGTATCGCAGACGAGCAGTACTTC,CASSIADEQYF
TRBV5-1,.,TRBD1,TRBJ1-1,TGCGCCAGCAGTGGACAGGCCGGGGACACTGAAGCTTTCTTT,CASSGQAGDTEAFF
TRBV20-1,once,TRBD1,TRBJ1-2,TGCAGTGCCCCAGGGACAGGAAACTATGGCTACACCTTC,CSAPGTGNYGYTF
TRBV13,.,.,TRBJ2-5,TGTGCCAGCAGCGATACAGGGCAATTAGAGGCCCAGTACTTC,CASSDTGQLEAQYF
TRBV18,few,.,TRBJ2-7,TGTGCCAGCTCACCGGGCAGGGACGAGCAGTACTTC,CASSPGRDEQYF
TRBV20-1,many,.,TRBJ2-5,TGCAGTGCCCCCTGGAGCGGGCTCGGGGGTCCCTACTTAGGCCAGTACTTC,CSAPWSGLGGPYLGQYF
TRBV7-9,few,.,TRBJ1-3,TGTGCCAGCAGCACTAGTCCAGGCTCTGGAAACACCATATATTTT,CASSTSPGSGNTIYF
TRBV19,.,TRBD1,TRBJ1-2,TGTGCCAGTAGTACACAGGGGGGGGATGGCTACACCTTC,CASSTQGGDGYTF
TRBV5-1,.,TRBD1,TRBJ1-1,TGCGCCAGCAGCGCCGACAACAGGGGGAACACTGAAGCTTTCTTT,CASSADNRGNTEAFF
TRBV7-3,.,.,TRBJ1-1,TGTGCCAGCAGGTTCAAGGGGGGTTCCACTGAAGCTTTCTTT,CASRFKGGSTEAFF